This T cell receptor beta chain was found in a study of blood T cells in healthy people across ages. Notes on the study in general: Roughly linear age-related decline in beta diversity appeared, significant by age 40. When set beside aged donors, long-lived donors presented more naive CD4+ cells and higher diversity.

There were healthy Caucasian individuals from Russia, aged about 6 to 100, serving as donors. The extraction recovered at least 6 micrograms of total RNA per sample. Germline CDR1 reads DFQATT; CDR2 reads SNEGSKA (reference sequence). V shed 6 bases and J 7 bases; nucleotides not matched to a gene: 8. CDR3 length: 15 residues. Sample-barcoded 5' priming and a J-beta primer mix drove a second PCR of roughly 7 to 11 cycles. TCRdb fed the 5' RACE reads into MiXCR, producing one record per CDR3 protein. The table has 550,000 to 750,000 distinct CDR3 sequences, more than 20% seen once. In the case of this clonotype: Its matching antigen is unknown.

Sequenced: blood. This receptor was obtained from a man between 65 and 85 years old in good health. The rearrangement uses TRBV20-1 and TRBJ2-1, with 14 bases identical to TRBD2. This CDR3 is CSATGTSGRVNEQFF. The CDR3 DNA reads as TGCAGTGCGACCGGGACTAGCGGGAGAGTGAATGAGCAGTTCTTC.